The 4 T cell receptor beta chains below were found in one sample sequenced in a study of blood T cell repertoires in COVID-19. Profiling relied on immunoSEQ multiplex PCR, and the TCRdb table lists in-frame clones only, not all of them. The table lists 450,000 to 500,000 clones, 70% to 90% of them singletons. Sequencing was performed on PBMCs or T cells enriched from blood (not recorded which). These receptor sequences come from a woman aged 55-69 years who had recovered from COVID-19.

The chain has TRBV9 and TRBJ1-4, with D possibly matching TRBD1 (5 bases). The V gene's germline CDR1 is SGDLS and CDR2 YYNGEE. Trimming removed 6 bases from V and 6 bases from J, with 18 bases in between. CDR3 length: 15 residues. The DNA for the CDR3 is TGTGCCAGCACCCAGGGAGGGCTCAGGGATGAAAAACTGTTTTTT. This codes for CASTQGGLRDEKLFF.

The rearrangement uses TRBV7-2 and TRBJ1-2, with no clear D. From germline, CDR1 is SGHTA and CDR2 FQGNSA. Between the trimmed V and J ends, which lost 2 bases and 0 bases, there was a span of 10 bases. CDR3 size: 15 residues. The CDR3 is CASSLLGGTNYGYTF. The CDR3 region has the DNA TGTGCCAGCAGCTTATTGGGAGGTACTAACTATGGCTACACCTTC. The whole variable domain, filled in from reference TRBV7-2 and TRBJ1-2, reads GAGVSQSPSNKVTEKGKDVELRCDPISGHTALYWYRQSLGQGLEFLIYFQGNSAPDKSGLPSDRFSAERTGGSVSTLTIQRTQQEDSAVYLCASSLLGGTNYGYTFGSGTRLTVV.

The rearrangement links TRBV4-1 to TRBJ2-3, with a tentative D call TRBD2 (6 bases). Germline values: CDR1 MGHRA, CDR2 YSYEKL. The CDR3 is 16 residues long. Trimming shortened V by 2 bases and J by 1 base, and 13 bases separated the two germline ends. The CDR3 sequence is CASSQTGTSRTDTQYF. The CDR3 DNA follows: TGCGCCAGCAGCCAAACCGGGACTTCTCGCACAGATACGCAGTATTTT.

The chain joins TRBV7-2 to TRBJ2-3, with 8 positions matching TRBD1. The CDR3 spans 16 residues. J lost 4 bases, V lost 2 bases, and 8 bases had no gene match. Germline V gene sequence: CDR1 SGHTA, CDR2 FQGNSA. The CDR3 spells CASSLNGRGQSDTQYF. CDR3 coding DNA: TGTGCCAGCAGCTTAAACGGCAGGGGGCAGTCAGATACGCAGTATTTT. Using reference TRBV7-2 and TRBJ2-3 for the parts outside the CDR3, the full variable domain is GAGVSQSPSNKVTEKGKDVELRCDPISGHTALYWYRQSLGQGLEFLIYFQGNSAPDKSGLPSDRFSAERTGGSVSTLTIQRTQQEDSAVYLCASSLNGRGQSDTQYFGPGTRLTVL.